Listed below are T cell receptor beta chains from one sample, sequenced in a study of CD4+ T cells in melanoma. TCRdb's table, derived via immunoSEQ multiplex PCR, lists solely in-frame clones and lacks some. The data show about 120,000 clones, about 90% seen once. Sequencing was performed on peripheral blood. All receptors come from a human donor with melanoma. Both conserved end residues are part of each CDR3. The order of the fields is V gene, clone size, J gene, D gene, CDR3 protein, CDR3 DNA. A D gene is named only where the DNA matches it firmly. Part of the rows lack a size; the others show once, few, many or a class for expanded clones.

TRBV5-6	.	TRBJ2-2	.	CASSFSRGELFF	TGTGCCAGCAGCTTTTCTAGGGGGGAGCTGTTTTTT
TRBV5-6	.	TRBJ1-2	.	CASSLGDYGYTF	TGTGCCAGCAGCTTGGGCGACTATGGCTACACCTTC
TRBV5-6	.	TRBJ2-2	TRBD1	CASSGGTGGSGGELFF	TGTGCCAGCAGCGGGGGGACAGGGGGCTCAGGCGGGGAGCTGTTTTTT
TRBV5-1	.	TRBJ1-2	.	CASSYGQTDGYTF	TGCGCCAGCAGCTATGGACAGACAGATGGCTACACCTTC
TRBV4-2	.	TRBJ1-2	.	CASSLTQVGGSYGYTF	TGTGCCAGCAGCCTGACCCAGGTCGGGGGCAGCTATGGCTACACCTTC
TRBV4-2	.	TRBJ2-3	TRBD2	CASSQGRGGGGGITDTQYF	TGTGCCAGCAGCCAAGGACGGGGGGGCGGAGGGGGAATTACAGATACGCAGTATTTT
TRBV11-1	once	TRBJ2-1	.	CASSLLQGGYNEQFF	TGTGCCAGCAGCTTATTGCAGGGTGGCTACAATGAGCAGTTCTTC
TRBV2	.	TRBJ2-6	TRBD2	CASTIAGAISGANVLTF	TGTGCCAGCACCATAGCGGGGGCCATCTCTGGGGCCAACGTCCTGACTTTC
TRBV4-1	.	TRBJ2-7	TRBD1	CASSHLRDRAYEQYF	TGCGCCAGCAGCCATCTACGGGACAGGGCCTACGAGCAGTACTTC
TRBV7-3	.	TRBJ2-1	.	CASSLGYDNEQFF	TGTGCCAGCAGCCTAGGGTACGACAATGAGCAGTTCTTC
TRBV4-3	.	TRBJ2-5	.	CASSQDGIASRETQYF	TGCGCCAGCAGCCAAGATGGAATAGCTAGTAGGGAGACCCAGTACTTC
TRBV28	.	TRBJ2-1	TRBD1	CASREGAGGEYNEQFF	TGTGCCAGCAGGGAAGGGGCAGGGGGCGAGTACAATGAGCAGTTCTTC